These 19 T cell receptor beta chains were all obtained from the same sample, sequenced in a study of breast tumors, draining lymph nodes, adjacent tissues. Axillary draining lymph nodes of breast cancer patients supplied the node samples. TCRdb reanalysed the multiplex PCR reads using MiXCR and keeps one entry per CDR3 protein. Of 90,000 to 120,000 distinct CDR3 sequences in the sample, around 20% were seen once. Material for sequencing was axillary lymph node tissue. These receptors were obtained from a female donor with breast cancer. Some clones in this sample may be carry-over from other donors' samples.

The CDR3 region has the DNA TGCGCCAGCAGCAAAGGGGGCAGGGCAGATACGCAGTATTTT. This sequence encodes CASSKGGRADTQYF. V is TRBV5-1 and J is TRBJ2-3, with 7 bases fitting TRBD1. With V trimmed by 4 bases and J by 4 bases, 6 bases remained unmatched. CDR1 is SGHRS and CDR2 is YFSETQ in the germline V gene. CDR3 length: 14 residues.

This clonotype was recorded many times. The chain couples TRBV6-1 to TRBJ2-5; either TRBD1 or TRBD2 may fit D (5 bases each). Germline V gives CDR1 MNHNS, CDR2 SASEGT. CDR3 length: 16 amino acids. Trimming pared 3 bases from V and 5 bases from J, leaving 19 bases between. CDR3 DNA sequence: TGTGCCAGCAGTGATCGCTCTGCAGGGAGTGGGGAGACCCAGTACTTC. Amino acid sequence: CASSDRSAGSGETQYF.

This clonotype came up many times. DNA of the CDR3: TGCGCCAGCAGCCCCTCAGGGGATGAGCAGTTCTTC. This sequence encodes CASSPSGDEQFF. This chain links TRBV5-1 with TRBJ2-1; maybe TRBD1 (6 bases). Germline V gives CDR1 SGHRS, CDR2 YFSETQ. V was clipped by 4 bases and J by 8 bases, with 10 bases between them. The CDR3 runs 12 residues. Combining the CDR3 with reference TRBV5-1 and TRBJ2-1 gives the whole variable domain KAGVTQTPRYLIKTRGQQVTLSCSPISGHRSVSWYQQTPGQGLQFLFEYFSETQRNKGNFPGRFSGRQFSNSRSEMNVSTLELGDSALYLCASSPSGDEQFFGPGTRLTVL.

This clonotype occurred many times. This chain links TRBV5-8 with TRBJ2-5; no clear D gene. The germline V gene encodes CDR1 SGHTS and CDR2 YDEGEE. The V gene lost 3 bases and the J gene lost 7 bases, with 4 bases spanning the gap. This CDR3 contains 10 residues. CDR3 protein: CASSYATQYF. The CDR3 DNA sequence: TGTGCCAGCAGCTACGCGACCCAGTACTTC.

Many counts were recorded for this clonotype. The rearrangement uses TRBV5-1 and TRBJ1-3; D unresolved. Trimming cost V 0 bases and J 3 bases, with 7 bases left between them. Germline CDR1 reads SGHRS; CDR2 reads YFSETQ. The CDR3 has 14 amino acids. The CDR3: CASSLGVVGNTIYF. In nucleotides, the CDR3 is TGCGCCAGCAGCTTGGGTGTAGTTGGAAACACCATATATTTT.

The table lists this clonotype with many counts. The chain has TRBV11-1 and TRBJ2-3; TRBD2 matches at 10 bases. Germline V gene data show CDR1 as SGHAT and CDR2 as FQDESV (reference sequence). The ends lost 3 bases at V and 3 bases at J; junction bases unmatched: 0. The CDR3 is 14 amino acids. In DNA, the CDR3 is TGTGCCAGCAGCTTTAGCGGGAGGACAGATACGCAGTATTTT. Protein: CASSFSGRTDTQYF.

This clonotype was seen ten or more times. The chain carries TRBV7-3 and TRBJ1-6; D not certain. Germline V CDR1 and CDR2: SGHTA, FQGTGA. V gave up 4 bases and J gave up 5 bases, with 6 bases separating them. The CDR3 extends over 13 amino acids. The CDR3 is CASSSGNNSPLHF. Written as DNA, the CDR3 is TGTGCCAGCAGCTCCGGGAATAATTCACCCCTCCACTTT.

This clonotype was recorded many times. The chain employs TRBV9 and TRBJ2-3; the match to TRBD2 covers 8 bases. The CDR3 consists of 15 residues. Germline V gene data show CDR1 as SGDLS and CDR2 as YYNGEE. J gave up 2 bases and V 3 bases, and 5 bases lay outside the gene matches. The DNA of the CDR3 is TGTGCCAGCAGCGCCCGGGGGGGGAACACAGATACGCAGTATTTT. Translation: CASSARGGNTDTQYF.

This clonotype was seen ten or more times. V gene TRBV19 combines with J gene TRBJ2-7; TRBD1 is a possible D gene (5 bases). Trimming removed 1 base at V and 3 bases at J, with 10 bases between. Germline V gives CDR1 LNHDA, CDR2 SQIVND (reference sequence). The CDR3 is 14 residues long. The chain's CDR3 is CASSIVGHNYEQYF. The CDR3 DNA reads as TGTGCCAGTAGTATAGTGGGGCATAACTACGAGCAGTACTTC.

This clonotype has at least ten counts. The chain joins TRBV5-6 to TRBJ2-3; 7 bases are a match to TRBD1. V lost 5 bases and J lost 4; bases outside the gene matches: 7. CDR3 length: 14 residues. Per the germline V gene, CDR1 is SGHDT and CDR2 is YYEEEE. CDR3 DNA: TGTGCCAGCAGGGAGACAGGGCGGGCAGATACGCAGTATTTT. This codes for CASRETGRADTQYF.

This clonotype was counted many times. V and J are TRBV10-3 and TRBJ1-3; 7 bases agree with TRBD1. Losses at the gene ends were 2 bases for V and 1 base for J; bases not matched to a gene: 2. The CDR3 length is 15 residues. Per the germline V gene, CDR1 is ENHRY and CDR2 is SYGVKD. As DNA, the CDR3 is TGTGCCATCAGTGAGGGGACAGTTTCTGGAAACACCATATATTTT. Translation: CAISEGTVSGNTIYF.

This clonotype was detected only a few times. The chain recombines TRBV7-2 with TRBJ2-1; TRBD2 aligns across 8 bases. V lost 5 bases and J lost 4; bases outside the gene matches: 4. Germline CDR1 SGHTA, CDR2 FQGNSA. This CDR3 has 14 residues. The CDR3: CASSPGLAYNEQFF. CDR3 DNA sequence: TGTGCCAGCAGCCCCGGACTAGCTTACAATGAGCAGTTCTTC.

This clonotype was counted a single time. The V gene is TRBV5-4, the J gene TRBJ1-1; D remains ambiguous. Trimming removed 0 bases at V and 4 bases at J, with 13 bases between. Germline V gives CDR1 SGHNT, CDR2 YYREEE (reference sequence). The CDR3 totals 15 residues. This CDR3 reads CASSLGPLESTEAFF. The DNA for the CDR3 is TGTGCCAGCAGCTTGGGACCTTTGGAGTCCACTGAAGCTTTCTTT.

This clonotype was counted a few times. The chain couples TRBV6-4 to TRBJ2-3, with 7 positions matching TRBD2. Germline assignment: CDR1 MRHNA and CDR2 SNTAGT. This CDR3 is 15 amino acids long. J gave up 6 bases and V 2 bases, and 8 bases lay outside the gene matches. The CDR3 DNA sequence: TGTGCCAGCAGTGACCGGGGGGAAGCCATTGATACGCAGTATTTT. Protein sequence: CASSDRGEAIDTQYF.

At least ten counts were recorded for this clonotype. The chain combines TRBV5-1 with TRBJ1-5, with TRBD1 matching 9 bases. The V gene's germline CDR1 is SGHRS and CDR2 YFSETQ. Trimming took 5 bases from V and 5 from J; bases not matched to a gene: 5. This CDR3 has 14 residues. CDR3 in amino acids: CASSRTGGDQPQHF. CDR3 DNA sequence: TGCGCCAGCAGTCGTACAGGGGGCGATCAGCCCCAGCATTTT.

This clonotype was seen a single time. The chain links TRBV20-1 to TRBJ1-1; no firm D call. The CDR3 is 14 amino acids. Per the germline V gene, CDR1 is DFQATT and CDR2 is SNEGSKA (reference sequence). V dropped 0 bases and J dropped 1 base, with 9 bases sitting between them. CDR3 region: CSARDLAKNTEAFF. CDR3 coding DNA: TGCAGTGCTAGAGATCTTGCCAAGAACACTGAAGCTTTCTTT.

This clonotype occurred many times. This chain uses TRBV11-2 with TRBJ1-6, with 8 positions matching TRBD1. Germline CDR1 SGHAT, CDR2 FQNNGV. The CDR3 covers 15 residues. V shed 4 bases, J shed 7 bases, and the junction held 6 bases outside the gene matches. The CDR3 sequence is CASSSRTGTNSPLHF. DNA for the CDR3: TGTGCCAGCAGCTCGCGGACAGGGACCAATTCACCCCTCCACTTT.

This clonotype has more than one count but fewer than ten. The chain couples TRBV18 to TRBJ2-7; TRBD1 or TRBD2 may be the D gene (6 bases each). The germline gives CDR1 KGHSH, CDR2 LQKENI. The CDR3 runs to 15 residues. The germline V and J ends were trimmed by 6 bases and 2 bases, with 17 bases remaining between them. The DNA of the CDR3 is TGTGCCAGCTCCGCCTCGCGGGGACATACCTACGAGCAGTACTTC. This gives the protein CASSASRGHTYEQYF.

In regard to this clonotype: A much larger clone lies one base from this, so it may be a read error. The CDR3 protein is CASSQDRRGNQPQHF. As DNA, the CDR3 is TGTGCCAGCAGCCAAGACAGGAGGGGCAATCAGCCCCAGCATTTT. V and J are TRBV4-2 and TRBJ1-5; D not resolved. Deletions cut 0 bases from V and 2 bases from J, with 8 bases between. CDR1 LGHNA and CDR2 YNFKEQ come from the germline V gene. CDR3 length: 15 amino acids.